This TCR beta chain came from a study of blood T cell repertoires in COVID-19. Study in general: There were acute and convalescent COVID-19 samples, and they came from the United States, Italy and Spain. PBMCs, B-cell-depleted T cells, or T cells were the source of the cDNA or gDNA that made up the material.

In the original processing: The authors estimated nucleated cell counts from reference gene primer amplification. TCRdb's copy holds only in-frame clones and misses some; the assay was immunoSEQ multiplex PCR. The V and J calls and clone size were taken over from that table, and D and trimming were inferred from the DNA. The sample consists of about 270,000 clones, roughly 89% of them appearing once. The CDR3 runs 15 residues. Germline trimming cut 4 bases from V and 5 bases from J; bases unmatched to any gene: 10. In germline, CDR1 is SGHDN, CDR2 FVKESK. The V and J genes are TRBV14 and TRBJ1-2; TRBD1 agrees at 7 bases. The receptor was isolated from a man in his forties or fifties with acute or convalescent COVID-19. The sample was peripheral blood. The CDR3 region has the DNA TGTGCCAGCAGCCTCAGAGCAGGGGGGTTATATGGCTACACCTTC. The encoded protein is CASSLRAGGLYGYTF.